This TCR beta chain was recovered during a study of cytomegalovirus exposure and HLA in healthy donors. Study results and caveats: It was in a later analysis that TCR association rates were seen to vary by HLA locus, highest for DRB1 and lowest for HLA-C.

Concerning this clone: Its antigen remains unknown.

Germline lookup yields CDR1 SEHNR and CDR2 FQNEAQ (reference sequence). V shed 5 bases, J shed 6 bases, and the junction held 9 bases outside the gene matches. The CDR3 is 16 amino acids. PCR involved 60 Vbeta and 13 Jbeta primers. In the original processing: The authors later counted about 80 million unique TCR beta chains, roughly 10 million of them shared. Assay used: immunoSEQ multiplex PCR; TCRdb lists only in-frame clones, some missing. Clone size and the V and J calls come from that table; the DNA yielded D and trimming. In the table there are 150,000 or so clones, roughly 79% of which are singletons.

The rearrangement joins TRBV7-9 to TRBJ2-1, with 11 positions matching TRBD2. The sequenced sample consisted of PBMCs. The origin of this receptor is a man aged 25-45 years in good health and CMV-seropositive. The CDR3 region has the DNA TGTGCCAGCAGCCCAGCCCTTGGGACTAGCGGCAATGAGCAGTTCTTC. It is translated as CASSPALGTSGNEQFF.